This entry concerns a single T cell receptor (beta chain). Its antigen remains unidentified. PCR amplification relied on 60 Vbeta primers (plus 13 Jbeta primers). Measured with immunoSEQ multiplex PCR; TCRdb has only the in-frame clones, and not every one. The sample has about 120,000 clones; roughly 65% are singletons. The data stem from a study of cytomegalovirus exposure and HLA in healthy donors. Overall study results and limits: Many donors carried some public TCRs, although rarity characterized most TCR sequences. Solely CMV serostatus was available to characterize immune exposure.

Trimming removed 3 bases from V and 4 bases from J; junction bases left unmatched: 7. This CDR3 contains 17 residues. CDR1 and CDR2 (germline): MNHNS, SASEGT. The sequenced sample consisted of PBMCs. V and J are TRBV6-1 and TRBJ1-6, with 9 bases aligning to TRBD1. The sequence was collected from a man aged 40-55 years in good health and CMV-seropositive. In DNA form, the CDR3 reads TGTGCCAGCAGTGATTTCGGACAGGGGCCTTATAATTCACCCCTCCACTTT. Translation gives CASSDFGQGPYNSPLHF.